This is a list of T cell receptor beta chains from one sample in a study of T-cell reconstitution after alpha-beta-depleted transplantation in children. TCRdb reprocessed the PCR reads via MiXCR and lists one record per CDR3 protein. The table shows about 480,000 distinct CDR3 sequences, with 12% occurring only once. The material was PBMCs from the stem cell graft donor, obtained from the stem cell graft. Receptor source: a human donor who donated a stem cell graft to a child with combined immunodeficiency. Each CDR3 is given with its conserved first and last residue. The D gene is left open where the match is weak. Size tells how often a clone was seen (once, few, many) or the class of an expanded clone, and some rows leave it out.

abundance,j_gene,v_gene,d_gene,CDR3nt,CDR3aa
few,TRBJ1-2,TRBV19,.,TGTGCCAGTAGTCCAGGGACCCACTATGGCTACACCTTC,CASSPGTHYGYTF
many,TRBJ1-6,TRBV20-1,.,TGCAGTGCTAGAGTCCCGGGGAACTCACCCCTCCACTTT,CSARVPGNSPLHF
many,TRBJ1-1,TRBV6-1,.,TGTGCCAGCAGGGATGGGGGGGTGAACACTGAAGCTTTCTTT,CASRDGGVNTEAFF
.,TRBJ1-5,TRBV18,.,TGTGCCAGCTCAGGGAACAGGGATCAGCCCCAGCATTTT,CASSGNRDQPQHF
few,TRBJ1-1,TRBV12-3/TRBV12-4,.,TGTGCCAGCAGTTTAGGGGGGGGGACCAAAGCTTTCTTT,CASSLGGGTKAFF
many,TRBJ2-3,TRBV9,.,TGTGCCAGCAGCGTAGGGCAGGCACTCCTCACAGATACGCAGTATTTT,CASSVGQALLTDTQYF
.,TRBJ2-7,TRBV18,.,TGTGCCAGCTCACCACCGAACAGCAGGCAGAACTACGAGCAGTACTTC,CASSPPNSRQNYEQYF
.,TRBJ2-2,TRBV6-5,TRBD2,TGTGCCAGCAGCACCAAGGCCAAGGGACTAGCGTTTACCGGGGAGCTGTTTTTT,CASSTKAKGLAFTGELFF
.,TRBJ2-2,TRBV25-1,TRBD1,TGTGCCAGCAGTGACAGACAGGGGGCACGGACCGGGGAGCTGTTTTTT,CASSDRQGARTGELFF
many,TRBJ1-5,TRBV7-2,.,TGCGCCAGCAGCTTGGTGGGAAATCAGCCCCAGCATTTT,CASSLVGNQPQHF
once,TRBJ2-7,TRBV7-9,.,TGTGCCAGCAGCCCCTCGGGTGGGGTTATCGAGCAGTACTTC,CASSPSGGVIEQYF
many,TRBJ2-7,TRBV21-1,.,TGTGCCAGCAGCAGTTGGACCTACGAGCAGTACTTC,CASSSWTYEQYF
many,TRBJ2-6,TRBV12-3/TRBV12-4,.,TGTGCCAGCAGCCTCCGGGACATCAGCCCCTCTGGGGCCAACGTCCTGACTTTC,CASSLRDISPSGANVLTF
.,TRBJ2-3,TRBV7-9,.,TGTGCCACGGGAGACAGGGTGGGTACAGATACGCAGTATTTT,CATGDRVGTDTQYF
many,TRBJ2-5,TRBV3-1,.,TGTGCCAGCAGCCATCCGCGCGGGACCCAGTACTTC,CASSHPRGTQYF
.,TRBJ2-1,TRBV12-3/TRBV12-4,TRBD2,TGTGCCAGCAGTTTTTGGACTAGCTCCTACAATGAGCAGTTCTTC,CASSFWTSSYNEQFF
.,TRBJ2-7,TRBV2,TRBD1,TGTGCCAGCAGTGACCTACTTAGGGGGCTCTACGAGCAGTACTTC,CASSDLLRGLYEQYF
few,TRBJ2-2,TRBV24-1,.,TGTGCCACCAGTGATTTGCAAGGCACCTCGAACACCGGGGAGCTGTTTTTT,CATSDLQGTSNTGELFF
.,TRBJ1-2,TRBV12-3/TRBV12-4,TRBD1,TGTGCCAGCAGCGGACAGGAGGAAGCTAACTATGGCTACACCTTC,CASSGQEEANYGYTF
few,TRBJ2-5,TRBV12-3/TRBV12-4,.,TGTGCCAGCAGTCGCACAGCAAATGCAAGACTTGGTGGGTTGAAGACCCAGTACTTC,CASSRTANARLGGLKTQYF
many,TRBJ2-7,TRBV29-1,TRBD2,TGCAGCGTTGAAGATGGCGGGGGATCCTACGAGCAGTACTTC,CSVEDGGGSYEQYF
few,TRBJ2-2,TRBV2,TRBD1,TGTGCCAGCAGACGGACAGGGGACACCGGGGAGCTGTTTTTT,CASRRTGDTGELFF
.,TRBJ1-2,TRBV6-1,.,TGTGCCAGCAGTCGGTCCGCTTCAGGCTATGGCTACACCTTC,CASSRSASGYGYTF
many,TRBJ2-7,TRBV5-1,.,TGCGCCAGCAGCTTGGTGGGCAGGGGAGGCGACGAGCAGTACTTC,CASSLVGRGGDEQYF
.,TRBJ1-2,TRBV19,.,TGTGCCAGTAGTATACAGGACAGAACTAACTATGGCTACACCTTC,CASSIQDRTNYGYTF
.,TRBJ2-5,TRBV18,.,TGTGCCAGCTCACCACAGGGCCTCGAGACCCAGTACTTC,CASSPQGLETQYF
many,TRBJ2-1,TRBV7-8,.,TGTGCCAGCAGCTTGTTTCTAGGCCGTTCTTCGCGCAATGAGCAGTTCTTC,CASSLFLGRSSRNEQFF
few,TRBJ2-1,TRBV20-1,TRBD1,TGCAGTGCCCCGGGACAGGGAATCGACAATGAGCAGTTCTTC,CSAPGQGIDNEQFF
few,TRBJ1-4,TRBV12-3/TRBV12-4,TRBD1,TGTGCCAGCAGTTTGCGTACAGGGGCTGAAAAACTGTTTTTT,CASSLRTGAEKLFF
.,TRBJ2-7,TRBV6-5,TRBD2,TGTGCCAGCAGTTACGGGGGGGACTACGAGCAGTACTTC,CASSYGGDYEQYF
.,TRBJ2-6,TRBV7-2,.,TGTGCCAGCAGCTTAGTTAGCTCTGGGGCCAACGTCCTGACTTTC,CASSLVSSGANVLTF
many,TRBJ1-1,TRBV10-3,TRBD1,TGTGCCATCAGTGAGGTTTCCACAGGGGGCGCCCGGGCGGACACTGAAGCTTTCTTT,CAISEVSTGGARADTEAFF
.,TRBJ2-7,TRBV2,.,TGTGCCAGCAGTGAAGGCGGCTACGAGCAGTACTTC,CASSEGGYEQYF
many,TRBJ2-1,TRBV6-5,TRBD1,TGTGCCAGCAGTCGGACAGGGTACTCCTACAATGAGCAGTTCTTC,CASSRTGYSYNEQFF
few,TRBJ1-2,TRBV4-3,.,TGCGCCAGCAGCCCTAGGACAGTGAGCGCTAACTATGGCTACACCTTC,CASSPRTVSANYGYTF
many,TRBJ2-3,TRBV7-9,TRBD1,TGTGCCAGCAGCTTAGAATTCGGGACAGCGGACACAGATACGCAGTATTTT,CASSLEFGTADTDTQYF
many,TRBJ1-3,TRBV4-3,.,TGCGCCAGCAGCCGGCAACAGGGTACTGGAAACACCATATATTTT,CASSRQQGTGNTIYF
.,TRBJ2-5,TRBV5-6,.,TGTGCCAGCAGCGCTAGTAGAGAGATCAAAGAGACCCAGTACTTC,CASSASREIKETQYF
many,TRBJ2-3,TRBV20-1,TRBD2,TGCAGTGCAACGGGAGGGCCGGTAGATACGCAGTATTTT,CSATGGPVDTQYF
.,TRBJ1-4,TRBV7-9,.,TGTGCCAGCAGCTCGCCCACCTACAAGAATGAAAAACTGTTTTTT,CASSSPTYKNEKLFF
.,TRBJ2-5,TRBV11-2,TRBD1,TGTGCCAGCAGCCTTAACCGGGGACAGGGGGAAGAGACCCAGTACTTC,CASSLNRGQGEETQYF
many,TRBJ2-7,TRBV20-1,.,TGCAGTGTTTGGCGGTCCCTGGGAGAGCAGTACTTC,CSVWRSLGEQYF
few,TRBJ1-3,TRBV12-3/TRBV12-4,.,TGTGCCAGCAGCCAAAGCGACAAGTTCGAAGGCACCATATATTTT,CASSQSDKFEGTIYF
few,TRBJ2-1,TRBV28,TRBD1,TGTGCCAGCAGCATACAGGGGCACTACAATGAGCAGTTCTTC,CASSIQGHYNEQFF
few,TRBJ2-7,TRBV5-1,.,TGCGCCAGCAGCTTGGAGGGTTCAGGAGAGCAGTACTTC,CASSLEGSGEQYF
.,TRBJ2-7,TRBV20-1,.,TGCAGTGCTAGAGAAGCCTCCTACGAGCAGTACTTC,CSAREASYEQYF